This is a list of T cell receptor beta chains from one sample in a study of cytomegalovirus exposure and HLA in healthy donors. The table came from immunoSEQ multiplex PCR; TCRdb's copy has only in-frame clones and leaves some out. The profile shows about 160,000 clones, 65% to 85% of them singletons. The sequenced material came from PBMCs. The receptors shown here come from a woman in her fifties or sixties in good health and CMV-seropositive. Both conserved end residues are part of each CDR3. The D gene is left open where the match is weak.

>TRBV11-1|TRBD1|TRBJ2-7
CASSPGQGLGEQYF
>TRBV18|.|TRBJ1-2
CASSPPKTDGYTF
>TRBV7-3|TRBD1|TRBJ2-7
CASSLQGGNEQYF
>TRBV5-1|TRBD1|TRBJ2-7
CASSLDRGYEQYF
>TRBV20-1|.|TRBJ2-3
CSARDARAQYF
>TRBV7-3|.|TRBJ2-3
CASSLSPRDTQYF
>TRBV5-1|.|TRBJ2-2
CASSLGQGTGELFF
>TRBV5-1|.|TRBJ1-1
CASSRGGNTEAFF
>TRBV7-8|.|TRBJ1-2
CASSLFAQGSRGYTF
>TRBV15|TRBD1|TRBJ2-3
CATSLRNRGADTQYF
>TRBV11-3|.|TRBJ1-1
CASSSNRDTEAFF
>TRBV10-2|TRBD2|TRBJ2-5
CASSDTSGETQETQYF
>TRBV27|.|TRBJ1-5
CASSLGGPDQPQHF
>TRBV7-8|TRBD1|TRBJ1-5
CASSSDRGRSQPQHF
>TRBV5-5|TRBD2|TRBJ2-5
CASSPLGLAGGETQYF
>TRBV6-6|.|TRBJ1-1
CASRKKWRAFF
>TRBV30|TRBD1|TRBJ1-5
CAWTSGTASPNQPQHF
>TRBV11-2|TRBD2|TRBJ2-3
CASSFSAGGSDTQYF
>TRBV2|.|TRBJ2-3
CASRARDSSTDTQYF
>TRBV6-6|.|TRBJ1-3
CASSYLTDTIYF
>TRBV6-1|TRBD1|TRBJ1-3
CASSGWTGGNTIYF
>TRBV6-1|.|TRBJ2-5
CASSELGRGGGQETQYF
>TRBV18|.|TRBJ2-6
CASSQGEGSSGANVLTF
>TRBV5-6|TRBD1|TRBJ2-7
CASSLGTGYYEQYF
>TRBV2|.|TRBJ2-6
CASRSAAGANVLTF
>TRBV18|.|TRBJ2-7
CASSLGRKSYEQYF
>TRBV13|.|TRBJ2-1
CASSLEAGSYNEQFF
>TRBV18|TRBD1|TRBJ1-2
CASSPFSGGTLDGYTF
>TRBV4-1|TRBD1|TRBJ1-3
CASSHRTGAGNTIYF
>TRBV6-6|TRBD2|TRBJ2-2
CASSASGGAAGELFF
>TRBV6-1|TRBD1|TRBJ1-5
CASSVFGARTGSAQHF
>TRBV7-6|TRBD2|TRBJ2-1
CASSLELAGGNEQFF
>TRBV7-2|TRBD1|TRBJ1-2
CASSFYRGRGYTF
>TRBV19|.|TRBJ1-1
CASRYRERNTEAFF
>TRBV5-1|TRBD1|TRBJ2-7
CASSLDRGSYEQYF
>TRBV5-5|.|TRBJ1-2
CASSLGTRMAGYTF
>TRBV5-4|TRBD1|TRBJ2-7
CASSDFKDRVIHEQYF
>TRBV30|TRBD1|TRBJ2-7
CAWRGTVGATLQYF
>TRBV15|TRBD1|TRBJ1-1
CATKGQGAQNTEAFF
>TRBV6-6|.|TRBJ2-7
CASSYSRIAGEQYF
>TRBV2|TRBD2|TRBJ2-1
CASSDPAGTSGDDEQFF
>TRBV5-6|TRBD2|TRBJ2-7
CASSGTSYEQYF
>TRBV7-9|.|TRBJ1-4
CASSLGAGDEKLFF
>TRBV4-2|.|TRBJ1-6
CASSNTGSPLHF
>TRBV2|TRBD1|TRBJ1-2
CANSLRQGNYGYTF
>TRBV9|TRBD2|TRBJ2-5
CASSRGTSGRQETQYF
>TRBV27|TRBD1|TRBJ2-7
CASSLIAGGAEQYF
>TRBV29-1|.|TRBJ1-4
CSVQDANEKLFF
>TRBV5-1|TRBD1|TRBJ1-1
CASSPQGQGGAFF
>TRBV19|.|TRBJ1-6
CASSGYLSPLHF
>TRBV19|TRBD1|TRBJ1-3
CASSVSQGTGNTIYF
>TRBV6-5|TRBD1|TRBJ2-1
CASSGTGPYNEQFF
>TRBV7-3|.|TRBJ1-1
CARKPRDNTEAFF
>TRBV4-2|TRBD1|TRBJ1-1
CASSLGQGVRFTEAFF
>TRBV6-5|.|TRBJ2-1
CASSQRSGLRNEQFF
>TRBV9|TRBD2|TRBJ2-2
CASSVGLAGDPGELFF
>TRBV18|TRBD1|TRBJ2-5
CASSPKGGRETQYF
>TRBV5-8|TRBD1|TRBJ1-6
CASSSGSGGGLGSYNSPLHF
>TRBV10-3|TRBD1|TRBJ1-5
CAIRDSDQPQHF
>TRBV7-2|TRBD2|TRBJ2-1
CASSSSLAAPYNEQFF